The T cell receptor beta chain under discussion was sequenced for a study of cytomegalovirus exposure and HLA in healthy donors. Study in general: The roughly 130 validation repertoires were reported in a later analysis to have been generated on the same platform as the roughly 700 first-cohort repertoires.

Study-wide points: In vitro, three CMV-associated chains proved specific for CMV antigens. Listed as cytomegalovirus-associated were 150 to 200 TCR beta chains.

The donors formed part of the roughly 120-subject validation cohort, distinct from the approximately 670-subject first cohort. The assay was immunoSEQ multiplex PCR, and TCRdb's table has in-frame clones only and misses some. The top ten clones hold approximately 1.5% of a sample with tens of thousands of clones, about 93% of them seen once. About this clone: Its specificity is unknown.

Looked up from germline, CDR1 is MNHEY and CDR2 is SVGAGI. This CDR3 spans 13 amino acids. Trimming shortened V by 6 bases and J by 4 bases, and 10 bases separated the two germline ends. The chain is built from TRBV6-5 and TRBJ2-1; a weak D match, TRBD2 (5 bases). The sequencing sample was made of PBMCs. This TCR was sampled from a man aged 18 to 35 in good health and CMV-seropositive. The CDR3 DNA sequence: TGTGCCAGCAGACCAACTAGTTACAATGAGCAGTTCTTC. Amino acid sequence: CASRPTSYNEQFF.